This entry lists 29 T cell receptor beta chains sequenced from one sample in a study of fetal regulatory T cell absence and autoimmunity (dated by TCRdb to about 2017). The method was the immunoSEQ multiplex PCR assay. Drawn from immuneACCESS, this table holds only the in-frame rearrangements with V and J called that TCRdb kept. Clones are partly lost; checked studies trace under half to an unresolved V gene and leave the rest unexplained. A total of 95,000 to 100,000 clones appear in this sample, approximately 79% of them only once. About 2.1% of the sample belongs to the ten largest clones. The specimen sequenced was pancreas tissue. The source of these receptors is a male donor with IPEX syndrome.

This clone has only a few counts. The same CDR3 arises from other DNA sequences in this sample as well. The chain has TRBV5-1 and TRBJ2-7, with 12 bases matching TRBD2. This CDR3 comprises 15 residues. V was pared by 0 bases and J by 2 bases, with 0 bases of the junction left unmatched. The germline V gene encodes CDR1 SGHRS and CDR2 YFSETQ. The CDR3 DNA sequence: TGCGCCAGCAGCTTGGGACTAGCGGGAGCCTACGAGCAGTACTTC. Translating gives CASSLGLAGAYEQYF.

The chain is built from TRBV5-4 and TRBJ1-4; D is unresolved. The CDR3 extends over 15 amino acids. The germline V gene has CDR1 SGHNT and CDR2 YYREEE (reference sequence). V was pared by 2 bases and J by 0 bases, with 8 bases between. The CDR3 DNA reads TGTGCCAGCAGCTTTGGTGGGGCAACTAATGAAAAACTGTTTTTT. Translated, it gives CASSFGGATNEKLFF. The complete variable domain, with remaining parts taken from reference TRBV5-4 and TRBJ1-4, reads ETGVTQSPTHLIKTRGQQVTLRCSSQSGHNTVSWYQQALGQGPQFIFQYYREEENGRGNFPPRFSGLQFPNYSSELNVNALELDDSALYLCASSFGGATNEKLFFGSGTQLSVL.

V usage is TRBV6-5 and J usage is TRBJ2-1, with TRBD1 identical over 10 bases. The trim removed 5 bases at V and 11 bases at J, leaving 12 bases unmatched. Germline CDR1 reads MNHEY; CDR2 reads SVGAGI. The CDR3 runs to 15 residues. The CDR3 protein is CASSHPGQGNFQQFF. The CDR3, as DNA: TGTGCCAGCAGTCATCCGGGACAGGGGAATTTTCAGCAGTTCTTC.

The rearrangement links TRBV12-5 to TRBJ2-1; TRBD2 is a possible D gene (6 bases). The CDR3 runs to 13 residues. The ends were cut back, 0 bases at V and 9 bases at J, with 9 bases in the middle. Germline CDR1 is LGHNT and CDR2 is FRNRAP. The CDR3: CASGLVHGSEQFF. The CDR3 DNA follows: TGTGCTAGTGGTTTGGTACACGGGAGTGAGCAGTTCTTC.

The chain has TRBV4-1 and TRBJ2-5; TRBD2 aligns across 8 bases. Germline lookup yields CDR1 MGHRA and CDR2 YSYEKL. The junction had 14 bases not matched to a gene; V was cut back by 1 base and J by 13 bases. The CDR3 runs to 15 residues. CDR3 nucleotides: TGCGCCAGCAGCCAAGTGGGTTTGGCGGGAGGTATACCGTACTTC. It is translated as CASSQVGLAGGIPYF.

The genes are TRBV15 and TRBJ2-5; D is unresolved. Germline assignment: CDR1 LNHNV and CDR2 YYDKDF (reference sequence). This CDR3 is 13 amino acids long. V gave up 5 bases and J gave up 4 bases, with 11 bases separating them. The CDR3 region has the DNA TGTGCCACCAGCCCCAGAGGTGGAGAGACCCAGTACTTC. Amino acid sequence: CATSPRGGETQYF. The complete variable domain, with remaining parts taken from reference TRBV15 and TRBJ2-5, reads DAMVIQNPRYQVTQFGKPVTLSCSQTLNHNVMYWYQQKSSQAPKLLFHYYDKDFNNEADTPDNFQSRRPNTSFCFLDIRSPGLGDTAMYLCATSPRGGETQYFGPGTRLLVL.

The V gene is TRBV27, the J gene TRBJ1-3; D unresolved. Trimming removed 5 bases from V and 2 bases from J, with 7 bases in between. This CDR3 is 13 amino acids long. The germline V gene encodes CDR1 MNHEY and CDR2 SMNVEV (reference sequence). CDR3 amino acids: CASSAGAGNTIYF. In DNA, the CDR3 is TGTGCCAGCAGTGCCGGAGCTGGAAACACCATATATTTT.

The count of this clone is one. In DNA form, the CDR3 reads TGTGCCAGCAGCGTAGATCCCCAGCACTCCTACAATGAGCAGTTCTTC. It codes for CASSVDPQHSYNEQFF. The chain has TRBV9 and TRBJ2-1; D ambiguous. The V end was cut by 0 bases, the J end by 0 bases, with 10 bases between. The CDR3 spans 16 residues. Germline loops: CDR1 SGDLS, CDR2 YYNGEE.

J is TRBJ2-7 and V is TRBV2; perhaps TRBD1 as D (6 bases). V gave up 5 bases and J gave up 4 bases, with 18 bases separating them. CDR1 is SNHLY and CDR2 is FYNNEI in the germline V gene. CDR3 size: 15 residues. CDR3 loop: CASSTDRSRAYEQYF. The CDR3 nucleotides read TGTGCCAGCAGTACTGACAGGAGTCGGGCGTACGAGCAGTACTTC.

This clone was recorded a few times. This rearrangement joins TRBV5-6 to TRBJ1-2; D may be TRBD1 (6 bases). Germline V gene data show CDR1 as SGHDT and CDR2 as YYEEEE. The CDR3 runs to 14 residues. The V gene lost 0 bases and the J gene lost 3 bases, with 9 bases spanning the gap. The CDR3 bases are TGTGCCAGCAGCTTGGCACAGGGACACTATGGCTACACCTTC. It specifies CASSLAQGHYGYTF.

The rearrangement joins TRBV23-1 to TRBJ2-7; TRBD2 aligns across 11 bases. TRBV23-1 is reported as an ORF; its role is uncertain. The junction had 11 bases not matched to a gene; V was cut back by 0 bases and J by 1 base. The CDR3 is made up of 19 amino acids. This CDR3 reads CASSQSLAGGQFASYEQYF. CDR3 in DNA: TGCGCCAGCAGTCAATCTCTAGCGGGAGGCCAATTCGCGTCCTACGAGCAGTACTTC.

The CDR3 sequence: CASSLSGPLGTEAFF. CDR3 DNA sequence: TGTGCCAGCAGCTTATCAGGGCCCCTGGGAACTGAAGCTTTCTTT. The rearrangement uses TRBV11-3 and TRBJ1-1, with D maybe TRBD1 (5 bases). The CDR3 is 15 amino acids. Germline CDR1 SGHNT, CDR2 YENEEA. V was cut by 2 bases and J by 5 bases, with 15 bases left in between.

The chain is built from TRBV10-3 and TRBJ2-7; 13 bases match TRBD2. J gave up 5 bases and V 2 bases, and 0 bases lay outside the gene matches. Germline V gives CDR1 ENHRY, CDR2 SYGVKD. The CDR3 is 14 residues long. The CDR3 protein is CAISEGLAGDEQYF. Written as DNA, the CDR3 is TGTGCCATCAGTGAGGGACTAGCGGGAGACGAGCAGTACTTC.

The CDR3 protein is CASSPLPAEVTEAFF. The CDR3 region has the DNA TGTGCCAGCAGCCCCCTGCCGGCAGAGGTCACTGAAGCTTTCTTT. The chain links TRBV4-2 to TRBJ1-1; D not resolved. The CDR3 extends over 15 amino acids. Trimming removed 4 bases at V and 4 bases at J, with 16 bases between. CDR1 is LGHNA and CDR2 is YNFKEQ in the germline V gene.

V is TRBV27 and J is TRBJ2-7; either TRBD1 or TRBD2 may fit D (5 bases each). The CDR3 contains 16 residues. V was trimmed by 3 bases and J by 2 bases, leaving 17 bases between them. CDR1 and CDR2 from the germline V gene are MNHEY and SMNVEV (reference sequence). CDR3: CASSLTTGRRPYEQYF. For the CDR3, the DNA is TGTGCCAGCAGTTTGACGACGGGACGGCGGCCCTACGAGCAGTACTTC.

This clone has just one count. The rearrangement links TRBV7-2 to TRBJ2-7; 11 nucleotides agree with TRBD1. The V segment lost 5 bases and the J segment 6 bases; nucleotides outside the gene matches: 15. Germline CDR1 is SGHTA and CDR2 is FQGNSA. The CDR3 consists of 17 residues. In DNA, the CDR3 is TGTGCCAGCAGCAAAAACCGGGACAGGGGGTCGCGAGGCGAGCAGTACTTC. Its translation is CASSKNRDRGSRGEQYF.

This chain joins TRBV2 and TRBJ2-5; TRBD1 matches 8 bases. Germline CDR1 SNHLY, CDR2 FYNNEI. The length of the CDR3 is 14 residues. V dropped 1 base and J dropped 2; count of bases not matched to a gene: 0. The CDR3 region is CASSEDRGQETQYF. The CDR3, as DNA: TGTGCCAGCAGTGAAGACAGGGGGCAAGAGACCCAGTACTTC.

This chain uses TRBV30 with TRBJ2-7, with 13 bases that match TRBD2. The CDR3 runs 14 residues. The V gene end was trimmed by 1 base and the J gene end by 5 bases; junction bases not matched to a gene: 2. In germline, CDR1 is GTSNPN, CDR2 SVGIG (reference sequence). The CDR3 sequence is CAWSGGLAGNEQYF. The CDR3 DNA is TGTGCCTGGAGTGGGGGACTAGCGGGAAACGAGCAGTACTTC.

This chain uses TRBV6-6 with TRBJ2-4; possible D gene TRBD1, 5 bases. V lost 0 bases and J 0 bases, leaving 9 bases between the germline ends. This CDR3 is built from 16 residues. Looked up from germline, CDR1 is MNHNY and CDR2 is SVGAGI (reference sequence). In DNA form, the CDR3 reads TGTGCCAGCAGTTACTCACAGGCCTTAGCCAAAAACATTCAGTACTTC. Translation: CASSYSQALAKNIQYF.

The table lists this clone with a few counts. The chain has TRBV30 and TRBJ1-6; 8 bases map to TRBD1. V lost 5 bases, J lost 6 bases, and 9 bases stayed unmatched. The CDR3 is 15 amino acids. Germline values: CDR1 GTSNPN, CDR2 SVGIG (reference sequence). The CDR3 nucleotides are TGTGCCTGGGGGTGGGTGACAGGGGTTAATTCACCCCTCCACTTT. Translation gives CAWGWVTGVNSPLHF. The whole variable domain, filled in from reference TRBV30 and TRBJ1-6, reads SQTIHQWPATLVQPVGSPLSLECTVEGTSNPNLYWYRQAAGRGLQLLFYSVGIGQISSEVPQNLSASRPQDRQFILSSKKLLLSDSGFYLCAWGWVTGVNSPLHFGNGTRLTVT.

V gene TRBV20-1 combines with J gene TRBJ1-2; weak D call: TRBD1 (5 bases). There are 11 residues in the CDR3. Germline V lookup: CDR1 DFQATT, CDR2 SNEGSKA (reference sequence). Trimming shortened V by 6 bases and J by 0 bases, and 5 bases separated the two germline ends. CDR3 amino acids: CSATANYGYTF. In DNA form, the CDR3 reads TGCAGTGCGACAGCTAACTATGGCTACACCTTC.

The chain couples TRBV4-3 to TRBJ2-4, with D tentatively TRBD2 (6 bases). Germline V lookup: CDR1 LGHNA, CDR2 YSLEER. V shed 6 bases and J shed 0 bases, with 18 bases lying between them. The CDR3 is made up of 17 amino acids. CDR3 in amino acids: CASSLNWRGRAKNIQYF. The CDR3 nucleotides are TGCGCCAGCAGTCTTAATTGGCGGGGCAGAGCCAAAAACATTCAGTACTTC.

This rearrangement joins TRBV5-1 to TRBJ1-2; D is uncertain. This CDR3 has 12 residues. Germline V gene lookup returns CDR1 SGHRS and CDR2 YFSETQ. V dropped 4 bases and J dropped 3 bases, with 7 bases sitting between them. Here the CDR3 reads CASSGTDYGYTF. As DNA, the CDR3 is TGCGCCAGCAGCGGAACAGACTATGGCTACACCTTC.

The rearrangement joins TRBV4-1 to TRBJ1-5; D ambiguous. The V end was cut by 4 bases, the J end by 4 bases, with 17 bases between. The CDR3 has 16 amino acids. CDR1 and CDR2 from the germline V gene are MGHRA and YSYEKL. The CDR3 is CASSPAPFSPNQPQHF. The DNA of the CDR3 is TGCGCCAGCAGCCCGGCCCCTTTTAGCCCGAATCAGCCCCAGCATTTT.

This chain joins TRBV6-4 and TRBJ2-1; TRBD1 or TRBD2 may be the D gene (5 bases each). Germline CDR1 reads MRHNA; CDR2 reads SNTAGT. V was cut by 4 bases and J by 5 bases, with 9 bases left in between. The length of the CDR3 is 13 residues. CDR3 sequence (DNA): TGTGCCAGCAGTGCGGGGCCCGACAATGAGCAGTTCTTC. This sequence encodes CASSAGPDNEQFF.

The gene calls are TRBV19 and TRBJ2-5; 16 nucleotides match TRBD2. This CDR3 has 17 amino acids. The ends lost 5 bases at V and 5 bases at J; junction bases unmatched: 8. Germline V gives CDR1 LNHDA, CDR2 SQIVND (reference sequence). The CDR3 sequence: CASSHPGLAGGGETQYF. CDR3 sequence (DNA): TGTGCCAGTAGTCATCCGGGACTAGCGGGAGGGGGCGAGACCCAGTACTTC.

V and J are TRBV5-1 and TRBJ1-2; D is undetermined. The CDR3 covers 14 residues. The germline V gene encodes CDR1 SGHRS and CDR2 YFSETQ. The V end lost 2 bases, the J end lost 6 bases, and 14 bases lay between the germline ends. CDR3 sequence (DNA): TGCGCCAGCAGCTTAAAGAGCCAAACGGATGGCTACACCTTC. Translation gives CASSLKSQTDGYTF.

This chain connects TRBV6-5 to TRBJ2-7, with TRBD1 as a possible D gene (6 bases). The germline V and J ends were trimmed by 6 bases and 4 bases, with 19 bases remaining between them. Germline V gives CDR1 MNHEY, CDR2 SVGAGI. The CDR3 loop spans 15 amino acids. This CDR3 is CASSATPLGGYEQYF. The CDR3 DNA follows: TGTGCCAGCAGCGCCACACCGTTAGGGGGATACGAGCAGTACTTC.

The rearrangement links TRBV4-1 to TRBJ1-6; D remains ambiguous. V gave up 0 bases and J gave up 0 bases, with 6 bases separating them. Germline V lookup: CDR1 MGHRA, CDR2 YSYEKL. The CDR3 spans 16 residues. CDR3 region: CASSQEKSSYNSPLHF. For the CDR3, the DNA is TGCGCCAGCAGCCAAGAGAAGAGCTCCTATAATTCACCCCTCCACTTT.